Shown below are 2 T cell receptor beta chains from a single sample sequenced in a study of OX40 agonist ivuxolimab in advanced cancers. Sequencing used immunoSEQ multiplex PCR; TCRdb keeps in-frame clones, though not all of them. The profile shows tens of thousands of clones, around 88% of them singletons. This specimen was CD4+ or CD8+ T cells sorted from blood, taken in a trial of the OX40 agonist ivuxolimab. Receptors originate from an adult with an advanced solid tumor such as melanoma, head and neck, liver or kidney cancer.

The CDR3: CASSATTQDTDTQYF. The CDR3 coding sequence is TGTGCCAGCAGCGCCACCACACAGGACACAGATACGCAGTATTTT. The V call is TRBV11-3, the J call TRBJ2-3; a weak D match, TRBD1 (5 bases). Germline V gene sequence: CDR1 SGHNT, CDR2 YENEEA. The CDR3 length is 15 residues. Trimming removed 5 bases at V and 2 bases at J, with 14 bases between.

The rearrangement links TRBV5-1 to TRBJ2-5, with D possibly TRBD1 on 6 matching bases. V lost 0 bases and J 4 bases, leaving 10 bases between the germline ends. CDR1 and CDR2 from the germline V gene are SGHRS and YFSETQ. This CDR3 spans 14 amino acids. The CDR3 coding sequence is TGCGCCAGCAGCTTGGCAGGGGTGGGAGAGACCCAGTACTTC. It encodes CASSLAGVGETQYF.